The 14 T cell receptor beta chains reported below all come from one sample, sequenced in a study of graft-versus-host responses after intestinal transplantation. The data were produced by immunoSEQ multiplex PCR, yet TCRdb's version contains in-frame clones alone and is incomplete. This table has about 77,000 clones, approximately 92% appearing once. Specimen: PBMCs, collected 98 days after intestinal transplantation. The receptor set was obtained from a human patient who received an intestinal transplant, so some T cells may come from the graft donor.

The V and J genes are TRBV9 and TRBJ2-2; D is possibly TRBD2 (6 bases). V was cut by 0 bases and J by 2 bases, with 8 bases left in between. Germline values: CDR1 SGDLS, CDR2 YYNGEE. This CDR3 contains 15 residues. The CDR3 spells CASSVGGINTGELFF. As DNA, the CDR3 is TGTGCCAGCAGCGTAGGCGGGATTAACACCGGGGAGCTGTTTTTT.

CDR3 loop: CASSTSGSSYNEQFF. The DNA for the CDR3 is TGTGCCAGCAGTACTAGCGGTAGCTCCTACAATGAGCAGTTCTTC. V usage is TRBV6-1 and J usage is TRBJ2-1, with 8 bases aligning to TRBD2. Germline assignment: CDR1 MNHNS and CDR2 SASEGT. Losses at the gene ends were 5 bases for V and 0 bases for J; bases not matched to a gene: 3. The length of the CDR3 is 15 residues.

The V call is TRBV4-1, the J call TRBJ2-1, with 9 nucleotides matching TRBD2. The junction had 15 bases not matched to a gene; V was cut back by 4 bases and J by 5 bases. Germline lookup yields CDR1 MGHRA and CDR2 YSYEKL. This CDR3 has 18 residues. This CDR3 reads CASSLPWGQRGVHNEQFF. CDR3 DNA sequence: TGCGCCAGCAGCCTCCCTTGGGGTCAGCGGGGGGTTCACAATGAGCAGTTCTTC.

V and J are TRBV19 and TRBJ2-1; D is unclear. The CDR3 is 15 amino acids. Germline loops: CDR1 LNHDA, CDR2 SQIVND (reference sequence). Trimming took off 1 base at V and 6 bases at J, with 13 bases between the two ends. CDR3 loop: CASSIGGSGFNEQFF. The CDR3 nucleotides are TGTGCCAGTAGTATAGGGGGTTCCGGCTTCAATGAGCAGTTCTTC.

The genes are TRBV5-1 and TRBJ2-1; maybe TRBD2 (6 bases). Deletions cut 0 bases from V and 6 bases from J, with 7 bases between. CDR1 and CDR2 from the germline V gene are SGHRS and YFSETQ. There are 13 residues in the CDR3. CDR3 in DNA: TGCGCCAGCAGCTTGGGACTAGTCAATGAGCAGTTCTTC. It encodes CASSLGLVNEQFF.

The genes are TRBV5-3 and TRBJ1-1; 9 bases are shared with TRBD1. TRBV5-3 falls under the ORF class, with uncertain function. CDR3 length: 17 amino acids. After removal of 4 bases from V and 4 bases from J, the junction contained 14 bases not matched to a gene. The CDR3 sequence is CARSSGQGTNLVTEAFF. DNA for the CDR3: TGTGCCAGAAGCAGCGGACAGGGGACGAATTTGGTCACTGAAGCTTTCTTT.

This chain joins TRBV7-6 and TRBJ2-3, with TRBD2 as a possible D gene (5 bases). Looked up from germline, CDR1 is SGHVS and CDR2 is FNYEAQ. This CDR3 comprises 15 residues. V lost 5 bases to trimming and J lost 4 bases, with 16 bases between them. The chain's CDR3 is CASSPSGGYPDTQYF. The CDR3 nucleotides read TGTGCCAGCAGCCCATCAGGAGGATATCCAGATACGCAGTATTTT.

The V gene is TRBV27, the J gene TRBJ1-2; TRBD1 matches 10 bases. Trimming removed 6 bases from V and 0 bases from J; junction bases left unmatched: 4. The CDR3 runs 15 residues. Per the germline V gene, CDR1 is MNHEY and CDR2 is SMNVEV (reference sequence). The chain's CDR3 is CASSWTGGSNYGYTF. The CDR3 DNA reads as TGTGCCAGCAGCTGGACAGGGGGTTCTAACTATGGCTACACCTTC.

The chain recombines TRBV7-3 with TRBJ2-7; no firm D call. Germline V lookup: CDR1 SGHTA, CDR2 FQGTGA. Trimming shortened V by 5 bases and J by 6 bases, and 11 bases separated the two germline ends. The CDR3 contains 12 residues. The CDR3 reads CASSTYRLEQYF. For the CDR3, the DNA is TGTGCCAGCAGCACCTATAGGCTCGAGCAGTACTTC. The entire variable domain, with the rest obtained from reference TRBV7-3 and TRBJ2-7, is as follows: GAGVSQTPSNKVTEKGKYVELRCDPISGHTALYWYRQSLGQGPEFLIYFQGTGAADDSGLPNDRFFAVRPEGSVSTLKIQRTERGDSAVYLCASSTYRLEQYFGPGTRLTVT.

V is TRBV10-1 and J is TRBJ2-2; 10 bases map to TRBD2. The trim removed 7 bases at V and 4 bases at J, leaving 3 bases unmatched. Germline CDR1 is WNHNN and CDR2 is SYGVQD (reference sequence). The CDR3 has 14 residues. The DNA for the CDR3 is TGCGCCAGCACTAGCGGGAGCTTCACCGGGGAGCTGTTTTTT. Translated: CASTSGSFTGELFF.

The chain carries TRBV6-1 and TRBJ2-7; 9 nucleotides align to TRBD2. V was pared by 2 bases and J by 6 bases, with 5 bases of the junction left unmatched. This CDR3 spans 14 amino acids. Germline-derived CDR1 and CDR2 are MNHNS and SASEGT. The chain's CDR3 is CASSEWLAGPEQYF. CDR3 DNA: TGTGCCAGCAGTGAATGGCTAGCGGGACCCGAGCAGTACTTC.

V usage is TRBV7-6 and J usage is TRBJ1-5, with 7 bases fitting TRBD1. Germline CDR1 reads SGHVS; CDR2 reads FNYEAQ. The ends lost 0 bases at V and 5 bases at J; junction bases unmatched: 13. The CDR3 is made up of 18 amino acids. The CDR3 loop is CASSLARRRGRGDQPQHF. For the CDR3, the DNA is TGTGCCAGCAGCTTAGCTCGTAGGAGGGGGCGCGGCGATCAGCCCCAGCATTTT. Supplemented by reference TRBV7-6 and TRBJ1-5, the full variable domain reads GAGVSQSPRYKVTKRGQDVALRCDPISGHVSLYWYRQALGQGPEFLTYFNYEAQQDKSGLPNDRFSAERPEGSISTLTIQRTEQRDSAMYRCASSLARRRGRGDQPQHFGDGTRLSIL.

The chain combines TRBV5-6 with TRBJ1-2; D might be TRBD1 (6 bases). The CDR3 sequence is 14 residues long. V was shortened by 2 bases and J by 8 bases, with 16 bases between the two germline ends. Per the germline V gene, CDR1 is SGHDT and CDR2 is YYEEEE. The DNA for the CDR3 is TGTGCCAGCAGCTTCGCTCCAGGGGAGGAAGGCTACACCTTC. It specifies CASSFAPGEEGYTF. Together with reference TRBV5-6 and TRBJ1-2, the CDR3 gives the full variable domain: DAGVTQSPTHLIKTRGQQVTLRCSPKSGHDTVSWYQQALGQGPQFIFQYYEEEERQRGNFPDRFSGHQFPNYSSELNVNALLLGDSALYLCASSFAPGEEGYTFGSGTRLTVV.

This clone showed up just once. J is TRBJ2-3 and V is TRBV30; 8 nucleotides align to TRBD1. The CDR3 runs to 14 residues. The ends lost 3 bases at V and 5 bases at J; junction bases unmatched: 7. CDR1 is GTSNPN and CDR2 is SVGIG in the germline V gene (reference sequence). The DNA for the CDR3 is TGTGCCTGGAGATGGCAGGGGGCTTTAGATACGCAGTATTTT. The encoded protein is CAWRWQGALDTQYF.